A selection of T cell receptor beta chains follows, all from one sample in a study of blood T cell repertoires in COVID-19. Assay: immunoSEQ multiplex PCR; the TCRdb copy retains only in-frame clones and omits some. The table shows 190,000 or so clones, with 94% occurring only once. Material: peripheral blood. The origin of the receptors is a man between 25 and 39 years old with COVID-19, enrolled during active disease. CDR3s include the opening cysteine and the closing phenylalanine or tryptophan. Each record gives: CDR3 protein, CDR3 DNA, D gene, V gene, clone size, J gene. The D gene is left open where the match is weak. Size tells how often a clone was seen (once, few, many) or the class of an expanded clone, and some rows leave it out.

CDR3 protein: CATSSPGGLYNEQFF
CDR3 DNA: TGTGCCACCAGCAGTCCGGGGGGGCTTTACAATGAGCAGTTCTTC
D gene: TRBD2
V gene: TRBV15
clone size: -
J gene: TRBJ2-1

CDR3 protein: CASSLEQGNYGYTF
CDR3 DNA: TGTGCCAGCAGCTTGGAACAGGGCAACTATGGCTACACCTTC
D gene: -
V gene: TRBV5-4
clone size: -
J gene: TRBJ1-2

CDR3 protein: CASSPTGTDGNTIYF
CDR3 DNA: TGTGCCAGCTCACCAACCGGGACAGACGGAAACACCATATATTTT
D gene: TRBD1
V gene: TRBV18
clone size: -
J gene: TRBJ1-3

CDR3 protein: CASSFEAWYEQYF
CDR3 DNA: TGTGCCAGCAGCTTTGAAGCGTGGTACGAGCAGTACTTC
D gene: -
V gene: TRBV11-2
clone size: -
J gene: TRBJ2-7

CDR3 protein: CSVRDRARATEAFF
CDR3 DNA: TGCAGCGTTCGGGACAGGGCTAGGGCCACTGAAGCTTTCTTT
D gene: TRBD1
V gene: TRBV29-1
clone size: -
J gene: TRBJ1-1

CDR3 protein: CASGWRELYNEQFF
CDR3 DNA: TGCGCCAGCGGGTGGAGGGAACTGTACAATGAGCAGTTCTTC
D gene: -
V gene: TRBV10-2
clone size: -
J gene: TRBJ2-1

CDR3 protein: CASSESEGNTIYF
CDR3 DNA: TGCGCCAGCAGTGAGTCGGAGGGAAACACCATATATTTT
D gene: -
V gene: TRBV10-2
clone size: -
J gene: TRBJ1-3

CDR3 protein: CASSGTGTNLAEQYF
CDR3 DNA: TGTGCCAGCAGCGGCACCGGGACTAACCTCGCCGAGCAGTACTTC
D gene: TRBD2
V gene: TRBV9
clone size: -
J gene: TRBJ2-7

CDR3 protein: CASSLVRVEGAFF
CDR3 DNA: TGTGCCAGCAGTTTGGTCAGGGTGGAGGGGGCTTTCTTT
D gene: -
V gene: TRBV12-3/TRBV12-4
clone size: -
J gene: TRBJ1-1

CDR3 protein: CASSLAVFGTSASNEQFF
CDR3 DNA: TGCGCCAGCAGCTTGGCAGTCTTTGGGACTAGCGCATCCAATGAGCAGTTCTTC
D gene: TRBD2
V gene: TRBV5-1
clone size: -
J gene: TRBJ2-1

CDR3 protein: CSVVDPGHQAEAFF
CDR3 DNA: TGCAGCGTAGTCGACCCGGGACACCAGGCTGAAGCTTTCTTT
D gene: -
V gene: TRBV29-1
clone size: once
J gene: TRBJ1-1

CDR3 protein: CASSLAQNYGYTF
CDR3 DNA: TGTGCCAGCAGCCTTGCACAGAACTATGGCTACACCTTC
D gene: -
V gene: TRBV14
clone size: -
J gene: TRBJ1-2

CDR3 protein: CAFTGLATDTQYF
CDR3 DNA: TGTGCCTTCACAGGGTTAGCCACAGATACGCAGTATTTT
D gene: -
V gene: TRBV30
clone size: -
J gene: TRBJ2-3

CDR3 protein: CASSEAGPHQPQHF
CDR3 DNA: TGCGCCAGCAGTGAGGCAGGGCCCCATCAGCCCCAGCATTTT
D gene: -
V gene: TRBV10-2
clone size: -
J gene: TRBJ1-5

CDR3 protein: CASSRAPGTGGGGNTEAFF
CDR3 DNA: TGCGCCAGCAGCCGCGCCCCCGGGACAGGGGGCGGGGGGAACACTGAAGCTTTCTTT
D gene: TRBD1
V gene: TRBV4-1
clone size: -
J gene: TRBJ1-1

CDR3 protein: CARSPGLAGGGETQYF
CDR3 DNA: TGTGCCAGAAGCCCGGGACTAGCGGGGGGTGGGGAGACCCAGTACTTC
D gene: TRBD2
V gene: TRBV5-3
clone size: -
J gene: TRBJ2-5

CDR3 protein: CASSFSPGTGGRELFF
CDR3 DNA: TGTGCCAGCAGCTTCTCGCCCGGCACGGGGGGCCGGGAGCTGTTTTTT
D gene: -
V gene: TRBV7-9
clone size: -
J gene: TRBJ2-2

CDR3 protein: CAFRSRGWGYTF
CDR3 DNA: TGTGCCTTTCGGTCCCGGGGATGGGGCTACACCTTC
D gene: -
V gene: TRBV2
clone size: -
J gene: TRBJ1-2

CDR3 protein: CASSSGTEPYTQYF
CDR3 DNA: TGTGCCAGCAGCTCCGGGACAGAGCCATATACGCAGTATTTT
D gene: TRBD1
V gene: TRBV9
clone size: -
J gene: TRBJ2-3

CDR3 protein: CASSEGLAGQETQYF
CDR3 DNA: TGTGCCAGCAGCGAGGGACTAGCGGGGCAAGAGACCCAGTACTTC
D gene: TRBD2
V gene: TRBV11-2
clone size: -
J gene: TRBJ2-5

CDR3 protein: CASSGEGGQKETQYF
CDR3 DNA: TGTGCCAGCAGCGGAGAGGGGGGGCAGAAGGAGACCCAGTACTTC
D gene: -
V gene: TRBV9
clone size: -
J gene: TRBJ2-5

CDR3 protein: CASSEGGQLGTEAFF
CDR3 DNA: TGTGCCAGCAGTGAAGGGGGGCAGCTCGGAACTGAAGCTTTCTTT
D gene: -
V gene: TRBV2
clone size: -
J gene: TRBJ1-1

CDR3 protein: CAWSPKGGLNTEAFF
CDR3 DNA: TGTGCCTGGAGTCCAAAGGGAGGGCTGAACACTGAAGCTTTCTTT
D gene: -
V gene: TRBV30
clone size: -
J gene: TRBJ1-1

CDR3 protein: CASGAGAGGYTF
CDR3 DNA: TGTGCCAGCGGGGCAGGGGCCGGAGGCTACACCTTC
D gene: -
V gene: TRBV2
clone size: once
J gene: TRBJ1-2

CDR3 protein: CASSLVGGASGAGEQFF
CDR3 DNA: TGTGCCAGCAGCTTAGTGGGTGGGGCTAGCGGCGCTGGTGAGCAGTTCTTC
D gene: TRBD2
V gene: TRBV7-2
clone size: -
J gene: TRBJ2-1

CDR3 protein: CASRGGQVAPDTQYF
CDR3 DNA: TGTGCCAGCAGGGGGGGACAGGTCGCCCCAGATACGCAGTATTTT
D gene: TRBD1
V gene: TRBV6-5
clone size: -
J gene: TRBJ2-3

CDR3 protein: CASRTSGGETQYF
CDR3 DNA: TGTGCCAGTAGGACTAGCGGGGGGGAGACCCAGTACTTC
D gene: TRBD2
V gene: TRBV19
clone size: -
J gene: TRBJ2-5

CDR3 protein: CASSINRKETQYF
CDR3 DNA: TGTGCCAGTAGTATCAACAGGAAAGAGACCCAGTACTTC
D gene: -
V gene: TRBV19
clone size: -
J gene: TRBJ2-5

CDR3 protein: CASSDAGRVVQPQHF
CDR3 DNA: TGTGCCAGCAGTGATGCCGGCAGGGTAGTTCAGCCCCAGCATTTT
D gene: -
V gene: TRBV6-1
clone size: -
J gene: TRBJ1-5

CDR3 protein: CASSIQGDSTEAFF
CDR3 DNA: TGTGCCAGTAGTATCCAGGGGGATTCCACTGAAGCTTTCTTT
D gene: TRBD1
V gene: TRBV19
clone size: -
J gene: TRBJ1-1

CDR3 protein: CASSALQGDTEAFF
CDR3 DNA: TGTGCCAGCAGCGCATTACAGGGGGACACTGAAGCTTTCTTT
D gene: TRBD1
V gene: TRBV9
clone size: -
J gene: TRBJ1-1

CDR3 protein: CASSSTGDSSYEQYF
CDR3 DNA: TGTGCCAGCAGCTCTACCGGGGACAGCTCCTACGAGCAGTACTTC
D gene: TRBD1
V gene: TRBV7-9
clone size: -
J gene: TRBJ2-7

CDR3 protein: CASSEIPGGSTGELFF
CDR3 DNA: TGTGCCAGCAGTGAAATCCCCGGGGGAAGCACCGGGGAGCTGTTTTTT
D gene: -
V gene: TRBV6-4
clone size: -
J gene: TRBJ2-2

CDR3 protein: CASSESGRGSEAFF
CDR3 DNA: TGTGCCAGCAGTGAGAGTGGCAGGGGGTCGGAAGCTTTCTTT
D gene: TRBD1
V gene: TRBV2
clone size: -
J gene: TRBJ1-1

CDR3 protein: CASREGFPHSGANVLTF
CDR3 DNA: TGTGCCAGCAGGGAGGGTTTCCCCCACTCTGGGGCCAACGTCCTGACTTTC
D gene: -
V gene: TRBV5-5
clone size: few
J gene: TRBJ2-6

CDR3 protein: CASGQGFFSNQPQHF
CDR3 DNA: TGTGCCAGCGGACAGGGTTTTTTTAGCAATCAGCCCCAGCATTTT
D gene: TRBD1
V gene: TRBV2
clone size: -
J gene: TRBJ1-5

CDR3 protein: CASTDTGGTEAFF
CDR3 DNA: TGTGCCAGCACCGATACCGGGGGGACTGAAGCTTTCTTT
D gene: -
V gene: TRBV6-5
clone size: -
J gene: TRBJ1-1

CDR3 protein: CASSFGGHTEAFF
CDR3 DNA: TGTGCCAGCAGTTTCGGGGGGCACACTGAAGCTTTCTTT
D gene: -
V gene: TRBV12-3/TRBV12-4
clone size: -
J gene: TRBJ1-1

CDR3 protein: CASVTSGGAEETQYF
CDR3 DNA: TGTGCCAGCGTGACTAGCGGGGGGGCGGAGGAGACCCAGTACTTC
D gene: TRBD2
V gene: TRBV3-1/TRBV3-2
clone size: -
J gene: TRBJ2-5

CDR3 protein: CASSPGLGTATNEKLFF
CDR3 DNA: TGCGCCAGCAGCCCAGGGTTAGGGACAGCAACTAATGAAAAACTGTTTTTT
D gene: TRBD1
V gene: TRBV5-1
clone size: -
J gene: TRBJ1-4

CDR3 protein: CASISGVSGYTF
CDR3 DNA: TGTGCCAGCATATCGGGGGTGAGCGGCTACACCTTC
D gene: -
V gene: TRBV6-5
clone size: -
J gene: TRBJ1-2

CDR3 protein: CASSSHTGSGTDTQYF
CDR3 DNA: TGCGCCAGCAGCAGTCATACAGGGAGCGGCACAGATACGCAGTATTTT
D gene: -
V gene: TRBV5-1
clone size: -
J gene: TRBJ2-3

CDR3 protein: CASSDGTGGDNEQFF
CDR3 DNA: TGCGCCAGCAGCGACGGGACAGGGGGTGACAATGAGCAGTTCTTC
D gene: TRBD1
V gene: TRBV5-1
clone size: -
J gene: TRBJ2-1

CDR3 protein: CAWRVRGSRGLTGELFF
CDR3 DNA: TGTGCCTGGCGTGTCAGGGGCTCAAGGGGTCTTACCGGGGAGCTGTTTTTT
D gene: -
V gene: TRBV30
clone size: -
J gene: TRBJ2-2

CDR3 protein: CASSLAYEQFF
CDR3 DNA: TGCGCCAGCAGCTTGGCGTATGAGCAGTTCTTC
D gene: -
V gene: TRBV5-1
clone size: -
J gene: TRBJ2-1

CDR3 protein: CASSLSTANTEAFF
CDR3 DNA: TGTGCCAGCAGCTTATCGACAGCTAACACTGAAGCTTTCTTT
D gene: -
V gene: TRBV7-9
clone size: -
J gene: TRBJ1-1

CDR3 protein: CASSLPGHRDIQYF
CDR3 DNA: TGTGCCAGCAGCTTGCCCGGACACCGTGACATTCAGTACTTC
D gene: -
V gene: TRBV5-4
clone size: -
J gene: TRBJ2-4

CDR3 protein: CASLRGDAYEQYF
CDR3 DNA: TGTGCCAGCCTGCGGGGAGATGCCTACGAGCAGTACTTC
D gene: -
V gene: TRBV2
clone size: -
J gene: TRBJ2-7

CDR3 protein: CASSSGTGSQPQHF
CDR3 DNA: TGCGCCAGCTCCTCCGGGACAGGGAGTCAGCCCCAGCATTTT
D gene: TRBD1
V gene: TRBV10-2
clone size: -
J gene: TRBJ1-5